This T cell receptor beta chain was sequenced during a study of lymphopenia after photon versus proton radiotherapy. A note on this clone: Its antigen is not known.

Here immunoSEQ multiplex PCR was the method, and the copy in TCRdb shows in-frame clones only, minus some. The table includes about 24,000 clones, approximately 84% detected once. Germline CDR1 SNHLY, CDR2 FYNNEI. V was clipped by 4 bases and J by 7 bases, with 10 bases between them. This CDR3 has 13 amino acids. The study, taken as a whole, reports: Oligoclonal CD8+ Temra expansion after nadir drove photon patients' diversity drop.

Specimen: peripheral blood, collected from a patient treated with photon-based radiotherapy. The V call is TRBV2, the J call TRBJ2-2; D call uncertain. The sequence was collected from a man in his forties with gastric cancer. CDR3 amino acids: CASSASYDGELFF. For the CDR3, the DNA is TGTGCCAGCAGTGCGTCTTACGACGGGGAGCTGTTTTTT.